The T cell receptor beta chain described here comes from a study of blood T cell repertoires in COVID-19. This clone was recorded once. V lost 5 bases and J lost 4, with 14 bases in between. Germline CDR1 SGHAT, CDR2 FQNNGV. The CDR3 runs 14 residues. In the authors' workflow: Amplification from reference gene primers served as the basis for estimated nucleated cell counts. The method was immunoSEQ multiplex PCR; TCRdb's version includes in-frame clones alone and lacks a portion of them. V and J calls and clone size are copied from that table; D and trimming were computed from the DNA. Among 400,000 to 500,000 clones, approximately 90% were seen once, and the ten largest hold approximately 1.5%.

This receptor was obtained from a woman in her 30s with active or convalescent COVID-19. V and J are TRBV11-2 and TRBJ1-2; D is uncertain. The specimen sequenced was peripheral blood. In nucleotides, the CDR3 is TGTGCCAGCAGCCCGACTGGCGGAGTCTATGGCTACACCTTC. Encoded protein: CASSPTGGVYGYTF.